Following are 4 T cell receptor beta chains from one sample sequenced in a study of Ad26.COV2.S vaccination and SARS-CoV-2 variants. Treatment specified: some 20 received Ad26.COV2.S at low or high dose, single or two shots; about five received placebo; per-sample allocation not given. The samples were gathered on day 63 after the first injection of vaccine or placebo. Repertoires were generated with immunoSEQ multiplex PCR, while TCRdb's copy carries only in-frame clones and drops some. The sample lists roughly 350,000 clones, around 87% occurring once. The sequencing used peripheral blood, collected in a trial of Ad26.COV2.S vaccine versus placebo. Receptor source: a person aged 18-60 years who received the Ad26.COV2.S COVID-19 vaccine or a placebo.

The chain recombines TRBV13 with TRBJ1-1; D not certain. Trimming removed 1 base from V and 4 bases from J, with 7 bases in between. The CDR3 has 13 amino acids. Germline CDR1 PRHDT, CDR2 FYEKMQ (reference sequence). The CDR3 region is CASSLEAITEAFF. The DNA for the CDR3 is TGTGCCAGCAGCTTAGAAGCAATCACTGAAGCTTTCTTT.

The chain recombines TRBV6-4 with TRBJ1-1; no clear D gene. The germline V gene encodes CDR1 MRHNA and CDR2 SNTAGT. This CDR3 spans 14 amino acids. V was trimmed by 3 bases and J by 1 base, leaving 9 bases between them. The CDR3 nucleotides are TGTGCCAGCAGTGAAGGGCACGGGAACACTGAAGCTTTCTTT. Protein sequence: CASSEGHGNTEAFF.

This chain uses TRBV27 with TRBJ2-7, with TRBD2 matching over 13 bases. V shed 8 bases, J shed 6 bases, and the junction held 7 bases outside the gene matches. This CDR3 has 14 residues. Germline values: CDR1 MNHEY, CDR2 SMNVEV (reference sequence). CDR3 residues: CASGTLAGGPEQYF. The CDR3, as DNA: TGTGCCAGCGGGACACTAGCGGGGGGGCCCGAGCAGTACTTC.

The CDR3 region is CASSGRVGGQGRTEAFF. The CDR3 bases are TGTGCCAGCAGCGGAAGGGTTGGGGGACAGGGGCGAACTGAAGCTTTCTTT. This chain connects TRBV7-9 to TRBJ1-1; 10 bases align to TRBD1. Germline values: CDR1 SEHNR, CDR2 FQNEAQ (reference sequence). The CDR3 extends over 17 amino acids. The ends lost 5 bases at V and 5 bases at J; junction bases unmatched: 14.